A single TCR beta chain is shown here with its context. Antigen unknown. These data are taken from a study of OX40 agonist ivuxolimab in advanced cancers. Study-level background: Ivuxolimab, an antibody acting as an agonist of OX40 (CD134), was used to treat patients. Dosing consisted of intravenous ivuxolimab at 0.01 to 10 mg/kg every 2 weeks.

Whole-study findings and limits: On average, CD8+ T cells had more expanded clones than CD4+.

CDR1 MNHEY and CDR2 SVGAGI come from the germline V gene. The CDR3 has 14 amino acids. V was trimmed by 0 bases and J by 5 bases, leaving 10 bases between them. Clones were sequenced by immunoSEQ multiplex PCR, and TCRdb holds only the in-frame ones, with some missing. The table records 50,000 to 85,000 clones, roughly nine tenths of them present only once. The sample was CD4+ or CD8+ T cells sorted from blood, taken in a trial of the OX40 agonist ivuxolimab. This TCR derives from an adult with an advanced solid tumor such as melanoma, head and neck, liver or kidney cancer. J is TRBJ1-1 and V is TRBV6-5; D is unresolved. CDR3 loop: CASSYSVAGTEAFF. The CDR3 DNA reads TGTGCCAGCAGTTACTCAGTCGCGGGGACTGAAGCTTTCTTT.